This TCR beta chain is from a study of blood T cell repertoires in COVID-19. Study overall: Specimens from acute and convalescent COVID-19 originated in the United States, Italy and Spain. Sources were T cells, B-cell-depleted T cells, or PBMCs; the material itself was cDNA or gDNA.

In the original processing: Researchers report that nucleated cell counts were estimated from reference gene primer amplification. Repertoires were generated with immunoSEQ multiplex PCR, while TCRdb's copy carries only in-frame clones and drops some. V and J calls plus clone size are reproduced from that table; the DNA served to infer D and trimming. Altogether approximately 150,000 clones are present, 85% to 90% being singletons, with the ten largest covering 1.5%. CDR1 is ENHRY, CDR2 SYGVKD, per germline. This CDR3 spans 16 amino acids. V was cut by 4 bases and J by 6 bases, with 16 bases left in between.

Source material: peripheral blood. This clonotype was sampled from an older woman with acute or convalescent COVID-19. The chain combines TRBV10-3 with TRBJ1-6; tentatively, D is TRBD1 (5 bases). CDR3 nucleotide sequence: TGTGCCATCAGTGCCGGGACTCCGCCGGGTAATTCACCCCTCCACTTT. Residues: CAISAGTPPGNSPLHF.